The 27 T cell receptor beta chains given below trace back to one sample, sequenced in a study of control samples from healthy donors and cancer patients. Assay used: immunoSEQ multiplex PCR; TCRdb lists only in-frame clones, some missing. This sample has approximately 190,000 clones, with around 93% found just once. The sample consisted of blood. The source is a man aged 30 to 45 in good health.

This clone was observed a single time. The chain carries TRBV24-1 and TRBJ2-1; TRBD2 might be the D (7 bases). CDR1 and CDR2 from the germline V gene are KGHDR and SFDVKD. The CDR3 length is 15 residues. V lost 5 bases to trimming and J lost 8 bases, with 18 bases between them. CDR3 in DNA: TGTGCCACCAGTGGGGGCGGGGGCCCGTGGGATGAGCAGTTCTTC. Translated: CATSGGGGPWDEQFF.

On this clone: At one of its ends the junction is not consistent with the germline gene, which may arise from a read error. V and J are TRBV19 and TRBJ2-1; possibly TRBD2 for D (6 bases). CDR3 length: 14 residues. Per germline, CDR1 LNHDA and CDR2 SQIVND (reference sequence). The CDR3 coding sequence is TGTGCCAGTAGTCCCCCGGGACTCATTCTAAATGGGGTCTTC. It translates to CASSPPGLILNGVF.

A few counts support this clone. The gene calls are TRBV2 and TRBJ1-2, with 9 bases that match TRBD1. V shed 6 bases, J shed 8 bases, and the junction held 4 bases outside the gene matches. Germline-derived CDR1 and CDR2 are SNHLY and FYNNEI. This CDR3 spans 12 amino acids. DNA of the CDR3: TGTGCCAGCAGCGGACAGGGGTACGGCTACACCTTC. It specifies CASSGQGYGYTF.

The rearrangement links TRBV20-1 to TRBJ2-1, with 12 bases lining up with TRBD1. The CDR3 is made up of 18 amino acids. From germline, CDR1 is DFQATT and CDR2 SNEGSKA (reference sequence). V gave up 6 bases and J gave up 3 bases; unmatched junction bases: 15. The CDR3 DNA is TGCAGTGCCAGTGGAGGGACAGGGGGCTCCTACTTCTACAATGAGCAGTTCTTC. Amino acid sequence: CSASGGTGGSYFYNEQFF.

J is TRBJ1-2 and V is TRBV24-1; TRBD1 matches 9 bases. V lost 9 bases to trimming and J lost 6 bases; unmatched junction nucleotides: 7. The germline CDR1 and CDR2 sequences are KGHDR and SFDVKD. The CDR3 spans 13 residues. CDR3 in DNA: TGTGCCACCTCTACCGGGACAGGGCATGGCTACACCTTC. Protein: CATSTGTGHGYTF.

This clone was observed once. This chain uses TRBV21-1 with TRBJ1-1. TRBV21-1 is recorded as a pseudogene. This CDR3 is 14 amino acids long. The CDR3 loop reads CASSPSRMNTEAFF. CDR3 nucleotide sequence: TGTGCCAGCAGCCCGTCAAGAATGAACACTGAAGCTTTCTTT.

CDR3 sequence reads: CASSLAVVWTGVNGYTF. CDR3 DNA sequence: TGTGCCAGCAGCTTAGCGGTTGTTTGGACAGGTGTAAATGGCTACACCTTC. The rearrangement joins TRBV7-9 to TRBJ1-2, with TRBD1 matching 7 bases. The CDR3 extends over 17 amino acids. Germline values: CDR1 SEHNR, CDR2 FQNEAQ (reference sequence). V lost 0 bases to trimming and J lost 6 bases; unmatched junction nucleotides: 13.

This clone was recorded a few times. The chain carries TRBV6-5 and TRBJ2-3, with 14 bases matching TRBD2. The germline CDR1 and CDR2 sequences are MNHEY and SVGAGI. The CDR3 length is 15 residues. The V gene end was trimmed by 5 bases and the J gene end by 4 bases; junction bases not matched to a gene: 2. The CDR3 here is CASSKTSGGADTQYF. CDR3 in DNA: TGTGCCAGCAGTAAGACTAGCGGGGGGGCAGATACGCAGTATTTT.

This chain links TRBV7-6 with TRBJ2-7; D may be TRBD2 (5 bases). The ends were cut back, 1 base at V and 0 bases at J, with 10 bases in the middle. The CDR3 is 15 residues long. The germline CDR1 and CDR2 sequences are SGHVS and FNYEAQ. CDR3 loop: CASSLVRDSSYEQYF. The CDR3 nucleotides read TGTGCCAGCAGCTTAGTTCGGGATTCCTCCTACGAGCAGTACTTC.

To note about this clone: Its ends do not fully match the called genes, so a read error is possible. The rearrangement uses TRBV5-1 and TRBJ1-6, with 7 bases lining up with TRBD1. The CDR3 is made up of 16 amino acids. Germline CDR1 and CDR2: SGHRS and YFSETQ. The DNA of the CDR3 is TGCGCCAGCAGCTTGCTCGACAGGGCTTATAGTTCACCCCTCCACTTT. Translating it yields CASSLLDRAYSSPLHF.

To note about this clone: The sample carries other DNA sequences with the same CDR3. The chain joins TRBV15 to TRBJ1-5; unclear D gene. The CDR3 totals 14 residues. The germline V and J ends were trimmed by 0 bases and 2 bases, with 5 bases remaining between them. Germline V gene data show CDR1 as LNHNV and CDR2 as YYDKDF (reference sequence). DNA of the CDR3: TGTGCCACCAGCAGAGATCGGGGCAATCAGCCCCAGCATTTT. Protein sequence: CATSRDRGNQPQHF.

The gene calls are TRBV5-8 and TRBJ2-2, with D unresolved. Germline V gene data show CDR1 as SGHTS and CDR2 as YDEGEE. Trimming removed 9 bases at V and 0 bases at J, with 15 bases between. The CDR3 has 15 amino acids. CDR3 DNA: TGTGCCACCGCAGCCAGCATCGCGAACACCGGGGAGCTGTTTTTT. Amino acids: CATAASIANTGELFF.

The genes are TRBV11-2 and TRBJ1-6, with D tentatively TRBD1 (6 bases). Germline V CDR1 and CDR2: SGHAT, FQNNGV. The CDR3 has 19 amino acids. Deletions cut 2 bases from V and 8 bases from J, with 25 bases between. The CDR3 region has the DNA TGTGCCAGCAGCTTAACCTTATACACTGACGGGGGGCTAGATTCACCCCTCCACTTT. It is translated as CASSLTLYTDGGLDSPLHF.

J is TRBJ1-2 and V is TRBV7-9, with D perhaps TRBD1 (6 bases). The germline V and J ends were trimmed by 1 base and 0 bases, with 9 bases remaining between them. Germline V gene sequence: CDR1 SEHNR, CDR2 FQNEAQ (reference sequence). The CDR3 contains 15 residues. The CDR3 sequence is CASSLGDTSNYGYTF. DNA of the CDR3: TGTGCCAGCAGCTTAGGGGACACGTCTAACTATGGCTACACCTTC.

The chain couples TRBV3-1 (or the pseudogene TRBV3-2) to TRBJ2-7, with a weak D call TRBD2 (5 bases). This CDR3 has 14 amino acids. Between the trimmed V and J ends, which lost 0 bases and 7 bases, there was a span of 13 bases. In germline, CDR1 is LGHDT, CDR2 YNNKEL (reference sequence). CDR3: CASSQEGSSGEQYF. The DNA of the CDR3 is TGTGCCAGCAGCCAAGAAGGGAGCTCCGGGGAGCAGTACTTC.

This clone showed up just once. The chain links TRBV5-4 to TRBJ2-7; TRBD2 agrees at 8 bases. Germline CDR1 is SGHNT and CDR2 is YYREEE (reference sequence). V trimming: 2 bases; J trimming: 7 bases; junction bases outside the gene matches: 11. This CDR3 comprises 15 residues. The CDR3 sequence: CASSFGTRGASEQYF. The CDR3 DNA sequence: TGTGCCAGCAGCTTCGGGACTAGGGGTGCTAGTGAGCAGTACTTC.

This chain links TRBV12-1 with TRBJ2-3; the table's D gene call, TRBD2, was not cross checked with the DNA. TRBV12-1 is termed a pseudogene. The CDR3 consists of 14 residues. The CDR3 DNA reads as TGTGCCAGCAGCTGGGGACTAGCGGGAGATACGCAGTATTTT. Protein sequence: CASSWGLAGDTQYF.

This sequence joins TRBV29-1 and TRBJ1-4; weak D call: TRBD1 (6 bases). The V and J ends lost 4 bases and 4 bases respectively, with 13 bases between them. The length of the CDR3 is 14 residues. Germline values: CDR1 SQVTM, CDR2 ANQGSEA. The CDR3 coding sequence is TGCAGCGTTGCTGGGGGGCAGTTTAATGAAAAACTGTTTTTT. It yields the protein CSVAGGQFNEKLFF. Full variable domain (remainder filled in from reference TRBV29-1 and TRBJ1-4): SAVISQKPSRDICQRGTSLTIQCQVDSQVTMMFWYRQQPGQSLTLIATANQGSEATYESGFVIDKFPISRPNLTFSTLTVSNMSPEDSSIYLCSVAGGQFNEKLFFGSGTQLSVL.

The chain employs TRBV7-9 and TRBJ2-3, with D possibly being TRBD1 or TRBD2 (6 bases each). CDR3 length equals 16 residues. The V end lost 5 bases, the J end lost 3 bases, and 18 bases lay between the germline ends. From germline, CDR1 is SEHNR and CDR2 FQNEAQ (reference sequence). The CDR3: CASSLTMGGRTDTQYF. The DNA for the CDR3 is TGTGCCAGCAGCCTAACAATGGGGGGCAGGACAGATACGCAGTATTTT.

V is TRBV5-1 and J is TRBJ1-4; no reliable D call. This CDR3 contains 15 residues. Trimming took 2 bases from V and 0 from J, leaving 8 bases between them. Germline assignment: CDR1 SGHRS and CDR2 YFSETQ. As DNA, the CDR3 is TGCGCCAGCAGCTTACTACCCTCAACTAATGAAAAACTGTTTTTT. This sequence encodes CASSLLPSTNEKLFF.

This rearrangement joins TRBV11-2 to TRBJ1-2, with D possibly being TRBD1 (5 bases). This CDR3 spans 13 amino acids. The germline gives CDR1 SGHAT, CDR2 FQNNGV. Trimming left V 5 bases short and J 8 bases short, with 15 bases between. The CDR3 DNA reads as TGTGCCAGCAGCCCCGGGGGGTTTGGCGGCTACACCTTC. It codes for CASSPGGFGGYTF.

Note on this clone: Other DNA sequences in the sample encode the same CDR3. V gene TRBV7-2 combines with J gene TRBJ2-1; a weak D match, TRBD1 (6 bases). CDR1 and CDR2 (germline): SGHTA, FQGNSA. Trimming left V 3 bases short and J 2 bases short, with 8 bases between. The CDR3 totals 14 residues. The CDR3 DNA sequence: TGTGCCAGCAGCTTGGCAGGGGCCTACAATGAGCAGTTCTTC. Its translation: CASSLAGAYNEQFF.

The chain recombines TRBV6-1 with TRBJ2-3, with TRBD2 as a possible D gene (5 bases). V lost 1 base and J lost 1, with 9 bases in between. Germline loops: CDR1 MNHNS, CDR2 SASEGT. This CDR3 contains 15 residues. CDR3 amino acids: CASSEGGYRTDTQYF. Here the CDR3 DNA reads TGTGCCAGCAGTGAAGGAGGGTACCGCACAGATACGCAGTATTTT.

V and J are TRBV5-6 and TRBJ2-7, with D perhaps TRBD1 or TRBD2 (5 bases each). The CDR3 is 18 amino acids. The germline gives CDR1 SGHDT, CDR2 YYEEEE. The V end was cut by 3 bases, the J end by 2 bases, with 24 bases between. The CDR3 DNA reads as TGTGCCAGCAGCTACCGCAGTTCCGGGGCCCGGCAAACCTACGAGCAGTACTTC. Its translation is CASSYRSSGARQTYEQYF. Full variable domain (missing parts from reference TRBV5-6 and TRBJ2-7): DAGVTQSPTHLIKTRGQQVTLRCSPKSGHDTVSWYQQALGQGPQFIFQYYEEEERQRGNFPDRFSGHQFPNYSSELNVNALLLGDSALYLCASSYRSSGARQTYEQYFGPGTRLTVT.

This clone was seen only once. The chain has TRBV7-7 and TRBJ2-1; TRBD1 matches 8 bases. Unmatched junction bases numbered 4, after V lost 5 bases and J lost 10 bases. Germline CDR1 reads SSHAT; CDR2 reads FNYEAQ (reference sequence). CDR3 length: 12 residues. CDR3 DNA: TGTGCCAGCAGCGCCGACAGGGGCGAGCAGTTCTTC. This sequence encodes CASSADRGEQFF.

The V call is TRBV2, the J call TRBJ2-3; TRBD1 agrees at 8 bases. This CDR3 is 14 amino acids long. Germline CDR1 reads SNHLY; CDR2 reads FYNNEI. The V gene end was trimmed by 6 bases and the J gene end by 1 base; junction bases not matched to a gene: 3. CDR3 nucleotide sequence: TGTGCCAGCAGCCTGGACAGGGGCACAGATACGCAGTATTTT. Its translation: CASSLDRGTDTQYF. Full variable domain (missing parts from reference TRBV2 and TRBJ2-3): EPEVTQTPSHQVTQMGQEVILRCVPISNHLYFYWYRQILGQKVEFLVSFYNNEISEKSEIFDDQFSVERPDGSNFTLKIRSTKLEDSAMYFCASSLDRGTDTQYFGPGTRLTVL.

The chain uses TRBV5-1 and TRBJ1-4; 9 nucleotides align to TRBD1. Trimming took 4 bases from V and 6 from J; bases not matched to a gene: 7. This CDR3 is 15 amino acids long. Germline assignment: CDR1 SGHRS and CDR2 YFSETQ. CDR3 bases: TGCGCCAGCAGCGGAACAGGGGGCGTGGATGAAAAACTGTTTTTT. This gives the protein CASSGTGGVDEKLFF. Complete variable domain (other parts from reference TRBV5-1 and TRBJ1-4): KAGVTQTPRYLIKTRGQQVTLSCSPISGHRSVSWYQQTPGQGLQFLFEYFSETQRNKGNFPGRFSGRQFSNSRSEMNVSTLELGDSALYLCASSGTGGVDEKLFFGSGTQLSVL.